Listed here are 14 T cell receptor beta chains from one sample, sequenced in a study of Ad26.COV2.S vaccination and SARS-CoV-2 variants (dated by TCRdb to about 2021). The library was built by means of the immunoSEQ multiplex PCR assay. TCRdb mirrors the immuneACCESS table, restricted to in-frame sequences. Some clones are absent from its copies; in checked studies, under half trace to an unresolved V gene, and the reason for the others is unknown. This sample is represented by around 340,000 clones; about 89% of them were singletons. The ten largest account for roughly 5% of the sample. This specimen's treatment or condition label, per the study, means: around 19 received Ad26.COV2.S at low or high dose, single or two shots; a few received placebo; per-sample allocation not given. For vaccine and placebo recipients, the sequenced repertoires came from samples collected on day 63 after the first injection.

Sequenced here: peripheral blood, sampled in a trial of Ad26.COV2.S vaccine versus placebo. Source of these receptors: a person aged 18-65 years who received the Ad26.COV2.S COVID-19 vaccine or a placebo.

V is TRBV18 and J is TRBJ1-4; D unresolved. Deletions cut 0 bases from V and 5 bases from J, with 10 bases between. The CDR3 runs 15 residues. Germline-derived CDR1 and CDR2 are KGHSH and LQKENI. Here the CDR3 DNA reads TGTGCCAGCTCACCACCGGGAGCGGGGAATGAAAAACTGTTTTTT. Translated: CASSPPGAGNEKLFF.

This sequence joins TRBV21-1 and TRBJ2-7; TRBD2, the table's D call, lacks a check against the DNA. TRBV21-1 is classified as a pseudogene. The CDR3 covers 15 residues. CDR3 protein: CASSKIFEGLSEQYF. CDR3 nucleotides: TGTGCCAGCAGCAAAATCTTTGAGGGATTAAGCGAGCAGTACTTC.

The chain recombines TRBV4-3 with TRBJ2-2; TRBD2 matches at 13 bases. Germline CDR1 reads LGHNA; CDR2 reads YSLEER. J gave up 6 bases and V 4 bases, and 5 bases lay outside the gene matches. The CDR3 spans 16 residues. DNA for the CDR3: TGCGCCAGCAGCCCTACTAGCGGGGGGGCCTCCGGGGAGCTGTTTTTT. Its translation: CASSPTSGGASGELFF.

The chain is built from TRBV19 and TRBJ1-1; TRBD1 matches at 7 bases. The CDR3 has 12 residues. Germline CDR1 reads LNHDA; CDR2 reads SQIVND (reference sequence). Trimming took 3 bases from V and 7 from J; bases not matched to a gene: 2. The CDR3 loop is CASSIGDSEAFF. The CDR3 DNA reads TGTGCCAGTAGTATCGGGGACAGTGAAGCTTTCTTT.

The rearrangement joins TRBV30 to TRBJ2-7, with 9 bases identical to TRBD1. With 7 bases clipped from V and 4 bases from J, the junction kept 5 bases outside the gene matches. The germline V gene encodes CDR1 GTSNPN and CDR2 SVGIG (reference sequence). This CDR3 contains 12 residues. CDR3 bases: TGTGCCTCGACAGGGGGTAAATACGAGCAGTACTTC. Translated: CASTGGKYEQYF. Combining the CDR3 with reference TRBV30 and TRBJ2-7 gives the whole variable domain SQTIHQWPATLVQPVGSPLSLECTVEGTSNPNLYWYRQAAGRGLQLLFYSVGIGQISSEVPQNLSASRPQDRQFILSSKKLLLSDSGFYLCASTGGKYEQYFGPGTRLTVT.

The gene calls are TRBV5-1 and TRBJ2-1; no firm D call. This CDR3 contains 15 residues. The V gene's germline CDR1 is SGHRS and CDR2 YFSETQ. The germline V and J ends were trimmed by 1 base and 4 bases, with 12 bases remaining between them. CDR3 amino acids: CASSLNSRRYNEQFF. In nucleotides, the CDR3 is TGCGCCAGCAGCTTGAACAGCCGGAGATACAATGAGCAGTTCTTC.

The CDR3 sequence: CASSLFPGRRGPNQPQHF. CDR3 bases: TGTGCCAGCAGTTTATTTCCTGGACGGAGAGGACCAAATCAGCCCCAGCATTTT. The chain links TRBV28 to TRBJ1-5; no definite D call. V lost 1 base to trimming and J lost 4 bases, with 20 bases between them. From germline, CDR1 is MDHEN and CDR2 SYDVKM. The CDR3 spans 18 residues. The whole variable domain, filled in from reference TRBV28 and TRBJ1-5, reads DVKVTQSSRYLVKRTGEKVFLECVQDMDHENMFWYRQDPGLGLRLIYFSYDVKMKEKGDIPEGYSVSREKKERFSLILESASTNQTSMYLCASSLFPGRRGPNQPQHFGDGTRLSIL.

The chain employs TRBV5-5 and TRBJ2-5, with a tentative D call TRBD2 (6 bases). V lost 0 bases and J lost 2, with 11 bases in between. The CDR3 covers 15 residues. CDR1 is SGHKS, CDR2 YYEKEE, per germline (reference sequence). This CDR3 is CASSLGLAVQETQYF. CDR3 bases: TGTGCCAGCAGCTTGGGGTTAGCGGTTCAAGAGACCCAGTACTTC.

The chain uses TRBV5-6 and TRBJ2-7; D remains ambiguous. V lost 0 bases to trimming and J lost 3 bases, with 7 bases between them. The CDR3 contains 13 residues. The germline V gene encodes CDR1 SGHDT and CDR2 YYEEEE. The CDR3 bases are TGTGCCAGCAGCTTGGCCGGGCACTACGAGCAGTACTTC. Translating gives CASSLAGHYEQYF.

The genes are TRBV13 and TRBJ2-7; TRBD1 agrees at 12 bases. The CDR3 is 16 residues long. The V segment lost 4 bases and the J segment 6 bases; nucleotides outside the gene matches: 10. The germline CDR1 and CDR2 sequences are PRHDT and FYEKMQ (reference sequence). The CDR3 nucleotides read TGTGCCAGCAGCTCCCGGGACAGGGGGCGTTCGGGCGAGCAGTACTTC. Encoded protein: CASSSRDRGRSGEQYF. Combining the CDR3 with reference TRBV13 and TRBJ2-7 gives the whole variable domain AAGVIQSPRHLIKEKRETATLKCYPIPRHDTVYWYQQGPGQDPQFLISFYEKMQSDKGSIPDRFSAQQFSDYHSELNMSSLELGDSALYFCASSSRDRGRSGEQYFGPGTRLTVT.

V and J are TRBV19 and TRBJ1-5; a possible D gene is TRBD1 (6 bases). Germline V gene data show CDR1 as LNHDA and CDR2 as SQIVND (reference sequence). V lost 3 bases to trimming and J lost 5 bases, with 17 bases between them. The CDR3 totals 16 residues. The CDR3 loop reads CASSIGRGGKDQPQHF. In nucleotides, the CDR3 is TGTGCCAGTAGTATCGGGCGAGGGGGAAAGGATCAGCCCCAGCATTTT. The full variable domain, with the rest looked up from reference TRBV19 and TRBJ1-5, is DGGITQSPKYLFRKEGQNVTLSCEQNLNHDAMYWYRQDPGQGLRLIYYSQIVNDFQKGDIAEGYSVSREKKESFPLTVTSAQKNPTAFYLCASSIGRGGKDQPQHFGDGTRLSIL.

This clone was counted only a few times. This sequence joins TRBV10-1 and TRBJ2-5; D unresolved. V was shortened by 3 bases and J by 1 base, with 6 bases between the two germline ends. Looked up from germline, CDR1 is WNHNN and CDR2 is SYGVQD (reference sequence). CDR3 length: 13 amino acids. This CDR3 reads CASSESAQETQYF. The DNA of the CDR3 is TGCGCCAGCAGTGAAAGCGCCCAAGAGACCCAGTACTTC.

V is TRBV6-5 and J is TRBJ1-5; no firm D call. CDR1 MNHEY and CDR2 SVGAGI come from the germline V gene. V lost 5 bases and J 10 bases, leaving 15 bases between the germline ends. The CDR3 has 13 amino acids. Here the CDR3 reads CASSTTRVYPQHF. As DNA, the CDR3 is TGTGCCAGCAGTACCACTAGGGTCTACCCCCAGCATTTT.

The DNA for the CDR3 is TGTGCCAGCGCTCGGACAGGTTTCTACGAGCAGTACTTC. Its protein product is CASARTGFYEQYF. The chain couples TRBV28 to TRBJ2-7; 7 bases fit TRBD1. Trimming removed 8 bases from V and 3 bases from J; junction bases left unmatched: 7. This CDR3 spans 13 amino acids. Germline V lookup: CDR1 MDHEN, CDR2 SYDVKM.